The next 5 T cell receptor beta chains were all read from a single sample in a study of T cells after yellow fever vaccination. Using its own MiXCR run on the 5' RACE reads, TCRdb lists one record per CDR3 protein. The sample lists around 320,000 distinct CDR3 sequences, about 10% occurring once. Material: CD4+ T cells sorted from PBMCs, obtained 45 days after the yellow fever booster vaccination. These receptor sequences come from a man aged 18 to 30 who received the YFV17D yellow fever vaccine.

This clonotype was seen a handful of times. DNA for the CDR3: TGTGCCAGCAGTAGCCTCGCTCAAACAGGGTTCGGGGAGCTGTTTTTT. This sequence encodes CASSSLAQTGFGELFF. The rearrangement joins TRBV6-1 to TRBJ2-2; D may be TRBD1 (6 bases). V was trimmed by 5 bases and J by 7 bases, leaving 20 bases between them. This CDR3 has 16 residues. Germline CDR1 and CDR2: MNHNS and SASEGT.

In this sample, this clonotype turned up many times. This chain uses TRBV5-6 with TRBJ2-2, with D possibly matching TRBD1 (6 bases). The germline V and J ends were trimmed by 3 bases and 5 bases, with 14 bases remaining between them. The length of the CDR3 is 15 residues. Germline V gives CDR1 SGHDT, CDR2 YYEEEE. The CDR3 nucleotides are TGTGCCAGCAGCTCAACAGGGTATCGGACCGGGGAGCTGTTTTTT. Its protein is CASSSTGYRTGELFF.

V gene TRBV12-3 or TRBV12-4 combines with J gene TRBJ1-3; maybe TRBD1 (6 bases). The CDR3 extends over 15 amino acids. The ends were cut back, 5 bases at V and 4 bases at J, with 15 bases in the middle. The CDR3 DNA reads as TGTGCCAGCAGTCCTAGCAGGGGCACAGGAAACACCATATATTTT. It is translated as CASSPSRGTGNTIYF.

The rearrangement joins TRBV18 to TRBJ1-3; 7 bases match TRBD1. The CDR3 loop spans 17 amino acids. Per germline, CDR1 KGHSH and CDR2 LQKENI. V shed 3 bases and J 0 bases; nucleotides not matched to a gene: 8. The CDR3 loop is CASSPFEGATSGNTIYF. The DNA of the CDR3 is TGTGCCAGCTCACCTTTTGAGGGGGCCACCTCTGGAAACACCATATATTTT.

This chain uses TRBV3-1 with TRBJ2-5, with 9 bases that match TRBD2. The CDR3 length is 15 residues. From germline, CDR1 is LGHDT and CDR2 YNNKEL (reference sequence). V lost 4 bases and J lost 2; bases outside the gene matches: 5. The CDR3 protein is CASSRIAGAQETQYF. The CDR3 coding sequence is TGTGCCAGCAGCCGAATAGCGGGGGCTCAAGAGACCCAGTACTTC.